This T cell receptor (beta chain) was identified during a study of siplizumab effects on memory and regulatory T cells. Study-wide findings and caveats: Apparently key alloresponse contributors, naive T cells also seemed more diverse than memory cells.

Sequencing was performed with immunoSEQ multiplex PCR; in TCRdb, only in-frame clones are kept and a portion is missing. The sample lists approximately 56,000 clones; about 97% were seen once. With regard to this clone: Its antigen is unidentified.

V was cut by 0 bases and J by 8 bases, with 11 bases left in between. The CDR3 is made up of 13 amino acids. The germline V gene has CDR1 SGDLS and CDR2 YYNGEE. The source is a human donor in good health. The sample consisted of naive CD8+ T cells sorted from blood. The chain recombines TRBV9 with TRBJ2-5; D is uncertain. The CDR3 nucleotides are TGTGCCAGCAGCGTAGCACTTCTGAGTACCCAGTACTTC. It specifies CASSVALLSTQYF. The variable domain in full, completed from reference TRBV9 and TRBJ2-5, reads DSGVTQTPKHLITATGQRVTLRCSPRSGDLSVYWYQQSLDQGLQFLIQYYNGEERAKGNILERFSAQQFPDLHSELNLSSLELGDSALYFCASSVALLSTQYFGPGTRLLVL.